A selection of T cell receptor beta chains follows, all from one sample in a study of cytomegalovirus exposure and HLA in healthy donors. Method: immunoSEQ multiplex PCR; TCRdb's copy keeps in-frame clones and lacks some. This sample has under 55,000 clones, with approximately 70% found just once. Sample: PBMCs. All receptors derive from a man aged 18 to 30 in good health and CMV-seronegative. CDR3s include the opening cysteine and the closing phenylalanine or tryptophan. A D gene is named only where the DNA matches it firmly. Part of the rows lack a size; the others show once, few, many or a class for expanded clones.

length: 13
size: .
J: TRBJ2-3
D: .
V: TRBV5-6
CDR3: CASSFPSTDTQYF
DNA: TGTGCCAGCAGCTTCCCTAGCACAGATACGCAGTATTTT

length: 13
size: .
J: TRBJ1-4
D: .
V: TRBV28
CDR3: CASSFPEREKLFF
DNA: TGTGCCAGCAGTTTCCCGGAGAGAGAAAAACTGTTTTTT

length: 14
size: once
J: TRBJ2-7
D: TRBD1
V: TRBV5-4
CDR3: CASSLQGSSYEQYF
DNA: TGTGCCAGCAGCTTACAGGGGAGCTCCTACGAGCAGTACTTC

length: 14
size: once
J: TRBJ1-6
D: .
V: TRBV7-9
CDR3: CASRSSERNSPLHF
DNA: TGTGCCAGCAGGAGTTCCGAACGGAATTCACCCCTCCACTTT

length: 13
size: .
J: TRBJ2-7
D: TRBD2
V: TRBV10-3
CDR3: CAISAAGAGEQYF
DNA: TGTGCCATCAGCGCAGCGGGAGCGGGCGAGCAGTACTTC

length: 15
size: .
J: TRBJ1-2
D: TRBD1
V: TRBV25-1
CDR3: CASRPQGARDYGYTF
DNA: TGTGCCAGCAGGCCCCAGGGGGCACGGGACTATGGCTACACCTTC

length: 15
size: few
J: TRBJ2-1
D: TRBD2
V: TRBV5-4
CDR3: CASSRSGDIYNEQFF
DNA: TGTGCCAGCAGCCGTAGCGGGGATATTTACAATGAGCAGTTCTTC

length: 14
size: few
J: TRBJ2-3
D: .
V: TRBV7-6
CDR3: CASSYRQSTDTQYF
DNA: TGTGCCAGCAGCTACAGACAGAGCACAGATACGCAGTATTTT

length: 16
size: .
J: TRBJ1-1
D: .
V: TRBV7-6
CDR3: CASSLFSQGSNTEAFF
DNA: TGTGCCAGCAGCTTATTCAGTCAGGGATCGAACACTGAAGCTTTCTTT

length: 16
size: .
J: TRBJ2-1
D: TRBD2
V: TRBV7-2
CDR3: CASSTTGGSSYNEQFF
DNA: TGTGCCAGCAGCACTACGGGGGGAAGCTCCTACAATGAGCAGTTCTTC

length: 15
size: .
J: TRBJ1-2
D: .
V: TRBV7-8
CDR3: CASSLVGRSSYGYTF
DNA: TGTGCCAGCAGCTTAGTGGGGAGGAGTTCCTATGGCTACACCTTC

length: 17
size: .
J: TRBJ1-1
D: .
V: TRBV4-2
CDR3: CASSQGGIGQLNTEAFF
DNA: TGTGCCAGCAGCCAAGGAGGGATAGGACAGCTGAACACTGAAGCTTTCTTT

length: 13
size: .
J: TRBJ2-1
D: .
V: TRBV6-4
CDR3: CASRVNAGNEQFF
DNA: TGTGCCAGCAGAGTCAACGCGGGGAATGAGCAGTTCTTC